This TCR beta chain appears in the sequencing data of a study of blood T cells in healthy people across ages. V trimming: 4 bases; J trimming: 5 bases; junction bases outside the gene matches: 8. This CDR3 is 14 amino acids long. The germline V gene encodes CDR1 SGHRS and CDR2 YFSETQ. A sample-barcoded 5' primer and a J-beta primer mix were used in a second PCR of about 7 to 12 cycles. The template-switch adaptor, which had 12 random nucleotides, put a tag on each cDNA molecule. TCRdb used MiXCR to reprocess the 5' RACE reads, holding one entry per CDR3 protein. This table holds fewer than 2,000,000 distinct CDR3 sequences, almost 35% found once.

This chain joins TRBV5-1 and TRBJ2-5; TRBD1 matches 7 bases. Sequenced sample: blood. The clonotype comes from a woman in her thirties in good health. This chain's CDR3 is CASSSGQVVETQYF. In DNA, the CDR3 is TGCGCCAGCAGCAGCGGACAGGTGGTGGAGACCCAGTACTTC.